These T cell receptor beta chains were read from a single sample in a study of blood T cells in healthy people across ages. From the 5' RACE reads, TCRdb called clonotypes with MiXCR, one entry per CDR3 protein. The sample lists 1.5 million to 2 million distinct CDR3 sequences, 28% seen once, with roughly 8% in the top ten. The sequenced sample consisted of blood. The receptors shown here come from a woman aged 25 to 39 in good health. The CDR3 runs from the conserved cysteine through the conserved F or W. D genes are given only for firm matches. Clone sizes are given selectively: once, few, many, or a class where the clone is expanded.

J gene,clone size,D gene,V gene,CDR3 DNA,CDR3 protein
TRBJ1-5,few,NA,TRBV20-1,TGCAGTGCTAGAGATCGATATGGGGGTCAGCCCCAGCATTTT,CSARDRYGGQPQHF
TRBJ2-7,NA,TRBD1,TRBV9,TGTGCCAGCAGCGTAGGGGAGAAACAGGGGGCCTACGAGCAGTACTTC,CASSVGEKQGAYEQYF
TRBJ1-2,few,NA,TRBV19,TGTGCCAGTAGTATAAGTGGAGGATCCGGCTACACCTTC,CASSISGGSGYTF
TRBJ2-1,NA,NA,TRBV5-6,TGTGCCAGCAGCTTGAGGTGGCAGGGGACCTACAATAAGCAGTTCTTC,CASSLRWQGTYNKQFF
TRBJ1-5,NA,TRBD1,TRBV20-1,TGCAGTGCTAGAGATCTCCAAACAGGGGGAAATCAGCCCCAGCATTTT,CSARDLQTGGNQPQHF
TRBJ2-1,few,TRBD1,TRBV20-1,TGCAGTATAACGGACAGGGGCGGCAATGAGCAGTTCTTC,CSITDRGGNEQFF
TRBJ2-4,NA,TRBD2,TRBV12-3/TRBV12-4,TGTGCCAGCACCCTGGGACTAGCGGGAGTCGAAGAAAACATTCAGTACTTC,CASTLGLAGVEENIQYF
TRBJ2-1,once,TRBD2,TRBV9,TGTGCCGGCAGTCCTAGCGGGAACCTGTACAACGAGCAGTTCTTC,CAGSPSGNLYNEQFF
TRBJ2-3,NA,TRBD2,TRBV28,TGTACCAGCAGTACCACTAGCGGGGGGAGGACAGATACGCAGTATTTT,CTSSTTSGGRTDTQYF
TRBJ2-1,few,TRBD2,TRBV24-1,TGTGCCACCAGTGACCCCGGGACTAGCGGGAGGGATGAGCAGTTCTTC,CATSDPGTSGRDEQFF
TRBJ2-7,NA,NA,TRBV20-1,TGCAGTGCTAGCGGGGGCCGCTCCTACGAGCAGTACTTC,CSASGGRSYEQYF
TRBJ1-2,few,NA,TRBV27,TGTGCCAGCAGTTCTGCATCCCACGCTAACTATGGCTACACCTTC,CASSSASHANYGYTF
TRBJ2-7,few,NA,TRBV3-1,TGTGCCGGCAGCCAAGGGACAAGACTCTTTGAGCAGTACTTC,CAGSQGTRLFEQYF
TRBJ1-1,few,NA,TRBV10-1,TGCGCCAGCAGTGAGTCGGGGAGGTCTGAAGCTTTCTTT,CASSESGRSEAFF
TRBJ1-2,many,TRBD1,TRBV4-1,TGCGCCAGCAGCCGCCCAGGACAGGGGGCAGGTGGCTACACCTTC,CASSRPGQGAGGYTF
TRBJ1-1,few,NA,TRBV6-5,TGTGCCAGCAGAGCCCAGGGGAACACTGAAGCTTTCTTT,CASRAQGNTEAFF
TRBJ1-1,few,NA,TRBV12-3/TRBV12-4,TGTGCCAGCAGTCTACGGACAGTTGGTGAAGCTTTCTTT,CASSLRTVGEAFF
TRBJ2-1,NA,NA,TRBV10-3,TGTGCCATCAGGGAGCCGGACAGAAACAGCGAGCAGTTCTTC,CAIREPDRNSEQFF
TRBJ2-3,few,NA,TRBV12-3/TRBV12-4,TGTGCCAGCAGGCGAGAAGCCCCTGGTACGCAGTATTTT,CASRREAPGTQYF
TRBJ2-3,NA,TRBD1,TRBV20-1,TGCAGTGCTAGGGAGACAGGGGTGATAGATACGCAGTATTTT,CSARETGVIDTQYF
TRBJ2-3,NA,NA,TRBV29-1,TGCAGCGCCGATGGGGGGGCCCCAGATACGCAGTATTTT,CSADGGAPDTQYF
TRBJ2-7,NA,NA,TRBV5-6,TGTGCCAGCAGCTTGATAGGGGCCCAGTACTTC,CASSLIGAQYF
TRBJ2-3,many,NA,TRBV5-5,TGTGCCAGCAGTTTTGCCAGTAGCACAGATACGCAGTATTTT,CASSFASSTDTQYF
TRBJ2-1,NA,NA,TRBV6-5,TGTGCCACCTTAGGGGTGTACGGGCAGTTCTTC,CATLGVYGQFF